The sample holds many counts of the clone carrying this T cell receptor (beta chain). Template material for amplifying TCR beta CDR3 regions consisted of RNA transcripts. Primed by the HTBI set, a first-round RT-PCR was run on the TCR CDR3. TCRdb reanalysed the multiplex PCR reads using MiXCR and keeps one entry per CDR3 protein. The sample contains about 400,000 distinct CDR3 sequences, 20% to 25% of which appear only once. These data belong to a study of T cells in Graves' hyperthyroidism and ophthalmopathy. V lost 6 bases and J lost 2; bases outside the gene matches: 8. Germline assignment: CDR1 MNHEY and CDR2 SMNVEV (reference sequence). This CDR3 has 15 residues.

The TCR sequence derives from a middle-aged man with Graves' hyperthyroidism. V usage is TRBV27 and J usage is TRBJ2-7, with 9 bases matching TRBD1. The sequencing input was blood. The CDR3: CASSRQGTGPYEQYF. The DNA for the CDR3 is TGTGCCAGCAGCCGTCAGGGGACAGGGCCCTACGAGCAGTACTTC.